A single sample is the source of the 20 T cell receptor beta chains below, sequenced in a study of persistence of HIV-infected CD4 T cells. These receptors lack a known antigen. Overlapping HIV-1 Gag 15-mer peptides at around 1 ug per peptide per mL were used. CD40L-negative CD69-negative CD45RO-high memory CD4+ T cells were sorted as populations depleted of antigen-responding cells. The libraries were made with immunoSEQ version 4 in survey mode. Measured with immunoSEQ multiplex PCR; TCRdb has only the in-frame clones, and not every one. The sample holds approximately 40,000 clones, approximately 80% seen once. The source material was CD4+ T cells sorted from PBMCs after approximately 19-hour stimulation, sampled from a patient who received antiretroviral therapy. The receptor set was obtained from an adult man with HIV who was CMV-seropositive.

The chain links TRBV7-3 to TRBJ1-5; D unresolved. Germline-derived CDR1 and CDR2 are SGHTA and FQGTGA. V was shortened by 2 bases and J by 1 base, with 3 bases between the two germline ends. The CDR3 sequence is 13 residues long. The CDR3 DNA follows: TGTGCCAGCAGCTTAGACAGCAATCAGCCCCAGCATTTT. It is translated as CASSLDSNQPQHF.

The chain carries TRBV5-1 and TRBJ2-7, with 7 nucleotides matching TRBD1. The ends lost 4 bases at V and 2 bases at J; junction bases unmatched: 9. Looked up from germline, CDR1 is SGHRS and CDR2 is YFSETQ. CDR3 length equals 15 residues. The CDR3 is CASSIGQVAPYEQYF. The CDR3 nucleotides read TGCGCCAGCAGCATAGGACAGGTGGCCCCCTACGAGCAGTACTTC. Combining the CDR3 with reference TRBV5-1 and TRBJ2-7 gives the whole variable domain KAGVTQTPRYLIKTRGQQVTLSCSPISGHRSVSWYQQTPGQGLQFLFEYFSETQRNKGNFPGRFSGRQFSNSRSEMNVSTLELGDSALYLCASSIGQVAPYEQYFGPGTRLTVT.

CDR3 residues: CASSPEPSPTNEKLFF. In DNA, the CDR3 is TGTGCCAGCAGCCCGGAGCCCTCCCCAACTAATGAAAAACTGTTTTTT. The rearrangement uses TRBV5-4 and TRBJ1-4, with D hard to call. The V end lost 4 bases, the J end lost 0 bases, and 13 bases lay between the germline ends. Germline CDR1 is SGHNT and CDR2 is YYREEE (reference sequence). The CDR3 has 16 amino acids.

The V gene is TRBV10-3, the J gene TRBJ1-5; maybe TRBD1 (5 bases). Germline V gene lookup returns CDR1 ENHRY and CDR2 SYGVKD. The ends were cut back, 0 bases at V and 2 bases at J, with 8 bases in the middle. The CDR3 has 15 residues. The CDR3 nucleotides read TGTGCCATCAGTGAGTCGGGGCCAGGCAATCAGCCCCAGCATTTT. Its protein is CAISESGPGNQPQHF.

V gene TRBV7-3 combines with J gene TRBJ2-1; perhaps TRBD2 as D (5 bases). CDR1 is SGHTA, CDR2 FQGTGA, per germline. V was pared by 5 bases and J by 5 bases, with 22 bases between. This CDR3 is built from 17 residues. The DNA for the CDR3 is TGTGCCAGCAGCCCGACGGGTGAAGCGGCAGGCCACAATGAGCAGTTCTTC. It yields the protein CASSPTGEAAGHNEQFF.

This chain uses TRBV6-9 with TRBJ2-7, with D possibly matching TRBD1 (7 bases). Trimming stripped 8 bases from V and 1 base from J, with 12 bases between. This CDR3 has 13 amino acids. CDR1 is MNHGY, CDR2 SVAAGI, per germline. CDR3 DNA: TGTGCCAGCTCGCGGGACAGATCCTACGAGCAGTACTTC. Translating it yields CASSRDRSYEQYF.

This clone is classed as medium-sized. The chain couples TRBV5-1 to TRBJ2-7, with D perhaps TRBD1 (6 bases). This CDR3 has 12 amino acids. V lost 1 base and J 7 bases, leaving 9 bases between the germline ends. Looked up from germline, CDR1 is SGHRS and CDR2 is YFSETQ. In nucleotides, the CDR3 is TGCGCCAGCAGCTTGATTCAGGGGGAGCAGTACTTC. Translated, it gives CASSLIQGEQYF.

The rearrangement joins TRBV6-2 or TRBV6-3 to TRBJ1-6; D might be TRBD1 (5 bases). V was shortened by 2 bases and J by 7 bases, with 12 bases between the two germline ends. Germline values: CDR1 MNHEY, CDR2 SVGEGT. The CDR3 consists of 15 residues. CDR3 nucleotides: TGTGCCAGCAGTTACCCCGGGACGGTGAATTCACCCCTCCACTTT. Its protein product is CASSYPGTVNSPLHF.

The chain couples TRBV5-5 to TRBJ1-2; a possible D gene is TRBD1 (5 bases). Germline loops: CDR1 SGHKS, CDR2 YYEKEE (reference sequence). The V gene lost 0 bases and the J gene lost 7 bases, with 13 bases spanning the gap. The CDR3 has 14 amino acids. The DNA for the CDR3 is TGTGCCAGCAGCTTGGATGGTCGGGGGACTGGCTACACCTTC. This encodes CASSLDGRGTGYTF. Complete variable domain (other parts from reference TRBV5-5 and TRBJ1-2): DAGVTQSPTHLIKTRGQQVTLRCSPISGHKSVSWYQQVLGQGPQFIFQYYEKEERGRGNFPDRFSARQFPNYSSELNVNALLLGDSALYLCASSLDGRGTGYTFGSGTRLTVV.

The chain uses TRBV5-1 and TRBJ2-7; D is uncertain. CDR3 size: 16 residues. Germline V CDR1 and CDR2: SGHRS, YFSETQ. Deletions cut 1 base from V and 3 bases from J, with 17 bases between. The CDR3 reads CASSLSAQPLSYEQYF. Here the CDR3 DNA reads TGCGCCAGCAGCTTGTCCGCACAGCCCCTAAGCTACGAGCAGTACTTC.

The chain is built from TRBV7-8 and TRBJ1-1; TRBD1 is a possible D gene (5 bases). The CDR3 loop spans 15 amino acids. With 2 bases removed from V and 1 base from J, the gap between germline ends came to 11 bases. The V gene's germline CDR1 is SGHVS and CDR2 FQNEAQ. The CDR3 nucleotides are TGTGCCAGCAGCTTACAGGGAAAGGCGAACACTGAAGCTTTCTTT. Translation: CASSLQGKANTEAFF.

V and J are TRBV24-1 and TRBJ2-2; 7 positions agree with TRBD1. V trimming: 5 bases; J trimming: 7 bases; junction bases outside the gene matches: 12. The CDR3 loop spans 16 amino acids. Germline V gene sequence: CDR1 KGHDR, CDR2 SFDVKD. The CDR3 reads CATSGPLDRPGGELFF. The CDR3 DNA reads TGTGCCACCAGTGGGCCCCTGGACAGGCCGGGCGGGGAGCTGTTTTTT.

J is TRBJ2-7 and V is TRBV29-1; either TRBD1 or TRBD2 may fit D (5 bases each). The V gene lost 7 bases and the J gene lost 2 bases, with 12 bases spanning the gap. Germline V gene lookup returns CDR1 SQVTM and CDR2 ANQGSEA. The CDR3 is made up of 12 amino acids. CDR3 bases: TGCAGCGCAGGGAGTCGGACCTACGAGCAGTACTTC. Its translation is CSAGSRTYEQYF.

This chain joins TRBV10-3 and TRBJ1-5; no definite D call. CDR1 and CDR2 (germline): ENHRY, SYGVKD. This CDR3 spans 16 amino acids. V was shortened by 0 bases and J by 4 bases, with 13 bases between the two germline ends. CDR3 protein: CAISESSGQPNQPQHF. In DNA, the CDR3 is TGTGCCATCAGTGAGTCGTCCGGTCAGCCTAATCAGCCCCAGCATTTT.

This clone has only one observation. The chain is built from TRBV5-1 and TRBJ1-3; perhaps TRBD1 as D (5 bases). From germline, CDR1 is SGHRS and CDR2 YFSETQ. Deletions cut 6 bases from V and 4 bases from J, with 11 bases between. The CDR3 is made up of 13 amino acids. Written as DNA, the CDR3 is TGCGCCAGCACCCGGGGCGGGGGAAACACCATATATTTT. It is translated as CASTRGGGNTIYF.

This clone was found a few times. In DNA form, the CDR3 reads TGTGCCAGCAGCTTAAGGCAGGGGGCAAACACTGAAGCTTTCTTT. It is translated as CASSLRQGANTEAFF. This sequence joins TRBV7-9 and TRBJ1-1; 8 bases agree with TRBD1. With V trimmed by 2 bases and J by 2 bases, 4 bases remained unmatched. Per the germline V gene, CDR1 is SEHNR and CDR2 is FQNEAQ (reference sequence). This CDR3 is built from 15 residues.

This sequence joins TRBV5-1 and TRBJ2-1; D is unresolved. CDR1 SGHRS and CDR2 YFSETQ come from the germline V gene. Trimming shortened V by 1 base and J by 4 bases, and 9 bases separated the two germline ends. CDR3 length equals 14 residues. The CDR3, as DNA: TGCGCCAGCAGCTTGATCAAGCAGTACAATGAGCAGTTCTTC. Its protein is CASSLIKQYNEQFF.

The chain has TRBV19 and TRBJ1-5; D remains ambiguous. This CDR3 is 16 amino acids long. Deletions cut 3 bases from V and 0 bases from J, with 12 bases between. Germline V lookup: CDR1 LNHDA, CDR2 SQIVND (reference sequence). In nucleotides, the CDR3 is TGTGCCAGTAGTATTGAAACGCTTTATAGCAATCAGCCCCAGCATTTT. This codes for CASSIETLYSNQPQHF.

The chain joins TRBV2 to TRBJ2-3; D is tentatively TRBD1 or TRBD2 (5 bases each). The CDR3 consists of 12 residues. V lost 6 bases to trimming and J lost 1 base, with 5 bases between them. The germline gives CDR1 SNHLY, CDR2 FYNNEI. In nucleotides, the CDR3 is TGTGCCAGCAGGGGGGGCACAGATACGCAGTATTTT. This encodes CASRGGTDTQYF.

J is TRBJ2-7 and V is TRBV6-5, with D perhaps matching TRBD1 (6 bases). CDR1 MNHEY and CDR2 SVGAGI come from the germline V gene. V lost 5 bases and J 8 bases, leaving 22 bases between the germline ends. The CDR3 runs 15 residues. CDR3: CASSRGGAGEFKQYF. Written as DNA, the CDR3 is TGTGCCAGCAGTCGTGGTGGGGCAGGGGAATTCAAGCAGTACTTC.